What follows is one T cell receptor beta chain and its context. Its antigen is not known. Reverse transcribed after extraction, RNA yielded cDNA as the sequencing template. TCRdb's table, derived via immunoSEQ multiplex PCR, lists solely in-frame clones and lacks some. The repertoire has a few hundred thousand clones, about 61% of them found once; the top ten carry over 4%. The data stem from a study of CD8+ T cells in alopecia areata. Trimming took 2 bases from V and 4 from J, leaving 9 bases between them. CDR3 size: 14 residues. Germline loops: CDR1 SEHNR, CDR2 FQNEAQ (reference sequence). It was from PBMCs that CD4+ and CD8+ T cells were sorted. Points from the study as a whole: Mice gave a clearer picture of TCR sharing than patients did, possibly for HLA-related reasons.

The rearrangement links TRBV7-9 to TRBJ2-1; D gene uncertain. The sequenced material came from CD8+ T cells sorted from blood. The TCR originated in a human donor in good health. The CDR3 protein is CASSLSEHYNEQFF. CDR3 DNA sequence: TGTGCCAGCAGCTTAAGCGAGCATTACAATGAGCAGTTCTTC.